This TCR beta chain was observed in a study of T cell repertoires in cytomegalovirus infection. Study at large: The public TCR beta signatures pointed to both CMV infection and matching HLA type.

Via MiXCR, TCRdb re-called the reads, giving one row per CDR3 protein. The repertoire holds hundreds of thousands of distinct CDR3 sequences, more than 20% seen once, with less than 10% in the top ten. The CDR3 has 14 residues. Many counts were recorded for this clonotype. The target antigen is unknown. A read error may produce the germline difference seen at one junction end. Overall study results and limits: The ex vivo response was dominated by HLA-C-restricted CMV-specific TCR beta clonotypes. Cumulative frequency of public TCR beta families picked out carriers of CMV plus the relevant HLA.

Sequenced: CD8+ T cells from PBMCs. The rearrangement joins TRBV12-3 or TRBV12-4 to TRBJ2-1; D is perhaps TRBD1 (7 bases). The TCR comes from a human donor in good health (CMV status not recorded). Some clones in this sample may be carry-over from other donors' samples. This chain's CDR3 is CASSSGGFYDEQFF. Here the CDR3 DNA reads TGTGCCAGCAGTTCAGGGGGGTTCTACGATGAGCAGTTCTTC.